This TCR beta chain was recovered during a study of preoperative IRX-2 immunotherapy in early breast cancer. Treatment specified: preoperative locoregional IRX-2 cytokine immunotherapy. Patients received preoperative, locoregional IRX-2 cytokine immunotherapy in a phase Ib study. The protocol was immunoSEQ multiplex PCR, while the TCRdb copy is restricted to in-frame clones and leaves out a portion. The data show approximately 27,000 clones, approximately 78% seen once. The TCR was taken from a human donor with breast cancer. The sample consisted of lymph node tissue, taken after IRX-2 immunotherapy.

The CDR3 spells CASSEWEILTGELFF. In DNA, the CDR3 is TGTGCCAGCAGTGAGTGGGAGATACTCACCGGGGAGCTGTTTTTT. The J gene is TRBJ2-2, the V gene TRBV6-8, with a tentative D call TRBD2 (5 bases). Germline values: CDR1 MNHGY, CDR2 SAAAGT. CDR3 length: 15 amino acids. Trimming took off 5 bases at V and 4 bases at J, with 14 bases between the two ends.